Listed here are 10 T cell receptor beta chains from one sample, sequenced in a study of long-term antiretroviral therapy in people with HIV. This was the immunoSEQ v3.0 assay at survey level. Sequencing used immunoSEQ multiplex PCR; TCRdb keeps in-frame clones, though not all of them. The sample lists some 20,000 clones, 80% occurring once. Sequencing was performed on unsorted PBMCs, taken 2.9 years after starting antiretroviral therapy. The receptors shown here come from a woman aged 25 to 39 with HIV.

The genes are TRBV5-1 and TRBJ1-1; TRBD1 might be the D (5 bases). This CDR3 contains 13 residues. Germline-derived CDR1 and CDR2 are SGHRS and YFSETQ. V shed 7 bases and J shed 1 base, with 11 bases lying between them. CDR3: CASYQGQNTEAFF. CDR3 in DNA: TGCGCCAGCTATCAAGGACAGAACACTGAAGCTTTCTTT. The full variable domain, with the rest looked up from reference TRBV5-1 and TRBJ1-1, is KAGVTQTPRYLIKTRGQQVTLSCSPISGHRSVSWYQQTPGQGLQFLFEYFSETQRNKGNFPGRFSGRQFSNSRSEMNVSTLELGDSALYLCASYQGQNTEAFFGQGTRLTVV.

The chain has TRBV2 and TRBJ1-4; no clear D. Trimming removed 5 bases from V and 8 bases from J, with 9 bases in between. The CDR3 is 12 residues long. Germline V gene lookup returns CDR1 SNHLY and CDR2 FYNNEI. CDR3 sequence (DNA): TGTGCCAGCAGTCCCCTTACCGAAAAACTGTTTTTT. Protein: CASSPLTEKLFF.

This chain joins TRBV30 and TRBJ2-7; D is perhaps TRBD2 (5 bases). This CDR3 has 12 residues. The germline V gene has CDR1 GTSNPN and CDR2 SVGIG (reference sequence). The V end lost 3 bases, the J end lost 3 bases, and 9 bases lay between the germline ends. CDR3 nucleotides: TGTGCCTGGAGCGGGGTGGTCTACGAGCAGTACTTC. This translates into CAWSGVVYEQYF.

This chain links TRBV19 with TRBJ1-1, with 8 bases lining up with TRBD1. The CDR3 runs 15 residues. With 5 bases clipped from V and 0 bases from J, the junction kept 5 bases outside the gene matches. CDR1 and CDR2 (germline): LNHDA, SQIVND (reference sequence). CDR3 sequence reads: CASSRDRTMNTEAFF. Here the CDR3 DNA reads TGTGCCAGTAGTCGGGACAGGACCATGAACACTGAAGCTTTCTTT. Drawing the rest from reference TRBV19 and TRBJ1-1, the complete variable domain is DGGITQSPKYLFRKEGQNVTLSCEQNLNHDAMYWYRQDPGQGLRLIYYSQIVNDFQKGDIAEGYSVSREKKESFPLTVTSAQKNPTAFYLCASSRDRTMNTEAFFGQGTRLTVV.

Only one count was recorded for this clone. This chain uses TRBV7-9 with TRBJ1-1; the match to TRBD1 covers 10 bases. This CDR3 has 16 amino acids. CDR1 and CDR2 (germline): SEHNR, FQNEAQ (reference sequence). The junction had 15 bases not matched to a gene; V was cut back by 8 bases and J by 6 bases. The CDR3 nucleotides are TGTGCCAGCGCCAGGGGGACAGGGGTTGGAAGTGCTGAAGCTTTCTTT. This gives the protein CASARGTGVGSAEAFF.

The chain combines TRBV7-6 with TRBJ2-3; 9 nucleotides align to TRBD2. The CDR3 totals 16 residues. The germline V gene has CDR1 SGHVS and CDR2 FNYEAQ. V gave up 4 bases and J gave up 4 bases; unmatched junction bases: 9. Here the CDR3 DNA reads TGTGCCAGCAGCTACAAGGGCGGGGGGGCATCAGATACGCAGTATTTT. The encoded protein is CASSYKGGGASDTQYF.

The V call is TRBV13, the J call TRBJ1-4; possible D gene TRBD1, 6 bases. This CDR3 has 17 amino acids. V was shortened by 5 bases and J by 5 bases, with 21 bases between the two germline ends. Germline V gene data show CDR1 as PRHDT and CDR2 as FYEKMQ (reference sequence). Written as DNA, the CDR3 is TGTGCCAGCAGCCCCTCGGGGGGCGACGTGGGGAATGAAAAACTGTTTTTT. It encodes CASSPSGGDVGNEKLFF.

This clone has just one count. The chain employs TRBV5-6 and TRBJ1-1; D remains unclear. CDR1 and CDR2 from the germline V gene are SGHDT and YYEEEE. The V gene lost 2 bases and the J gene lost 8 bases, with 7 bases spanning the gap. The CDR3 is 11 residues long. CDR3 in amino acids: CASSFRPEAFF. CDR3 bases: TGTGCCAGCAGCTTTCGCCCAGAAGCTTTCTTT.

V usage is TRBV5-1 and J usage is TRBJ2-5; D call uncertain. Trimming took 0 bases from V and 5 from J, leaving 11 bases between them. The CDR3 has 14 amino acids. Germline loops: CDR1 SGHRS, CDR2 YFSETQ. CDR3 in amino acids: CASSLVPAVETQYF. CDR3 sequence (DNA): TGCGCCAGCAGCTTGGTTCCGGCAGTGGAGACCCAGTACTTC. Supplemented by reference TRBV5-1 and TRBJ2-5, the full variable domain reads KAGVTQTPRYLIKTRGQQVTLSCSPISGHRSVSWYQQTPGQGLQFLFEYFSETQRNKGNFPGRFSGRQFSNSRSEMNVSTLELGDSALYLCASSLVPAVETQYFGPGTRLLVL.

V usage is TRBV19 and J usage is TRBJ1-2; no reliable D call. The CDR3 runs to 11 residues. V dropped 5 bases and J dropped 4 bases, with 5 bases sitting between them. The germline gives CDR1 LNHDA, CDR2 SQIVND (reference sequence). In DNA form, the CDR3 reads TGTGCCAGTAGTTACTCCTATGGCTACACCTTC. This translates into CASSYSYGYTF.